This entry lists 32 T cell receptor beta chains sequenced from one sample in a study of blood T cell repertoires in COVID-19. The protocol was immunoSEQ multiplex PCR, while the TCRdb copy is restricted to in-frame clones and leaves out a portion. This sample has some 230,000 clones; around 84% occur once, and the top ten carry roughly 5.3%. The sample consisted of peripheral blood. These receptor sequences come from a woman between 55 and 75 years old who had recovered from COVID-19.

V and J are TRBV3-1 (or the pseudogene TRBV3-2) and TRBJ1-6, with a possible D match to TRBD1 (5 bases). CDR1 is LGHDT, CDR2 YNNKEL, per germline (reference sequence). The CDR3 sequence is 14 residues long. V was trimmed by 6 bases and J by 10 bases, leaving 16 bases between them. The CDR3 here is CASRQGALSSPLHF. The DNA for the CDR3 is TGTGCCAGCAGGCAGGGTGCATTGAGCTCACCCCTCCACTTT.

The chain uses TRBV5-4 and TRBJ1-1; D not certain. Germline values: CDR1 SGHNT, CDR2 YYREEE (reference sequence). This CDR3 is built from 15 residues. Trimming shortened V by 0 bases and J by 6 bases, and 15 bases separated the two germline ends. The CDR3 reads CASSLEYPPGAEAFF. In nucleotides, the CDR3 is TGTGCCAGCAGCTTGGAGTACCCCCCGGGAGCTGAAGCTTTCTTT.

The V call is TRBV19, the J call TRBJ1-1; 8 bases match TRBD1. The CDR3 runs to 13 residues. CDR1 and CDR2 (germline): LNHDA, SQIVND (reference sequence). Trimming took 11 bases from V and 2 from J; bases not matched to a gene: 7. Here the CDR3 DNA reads TGTGCCTCCACGGACAGGGCCAACACTGAAGCTTTCTTT. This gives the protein CASTDRANTEAFF.

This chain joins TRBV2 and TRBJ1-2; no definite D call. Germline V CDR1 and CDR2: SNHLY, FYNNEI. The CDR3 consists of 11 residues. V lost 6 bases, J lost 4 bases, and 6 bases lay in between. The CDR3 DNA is TGTGCCAGCAGGGCAGGCTATGGCTACACCTTC. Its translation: CASRAGYGYTF.

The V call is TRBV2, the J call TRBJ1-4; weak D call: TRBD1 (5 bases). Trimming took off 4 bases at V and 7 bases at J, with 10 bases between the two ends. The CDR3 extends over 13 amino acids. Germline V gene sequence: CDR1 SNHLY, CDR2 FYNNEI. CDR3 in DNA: TGTGCCAGCAGTGGCGGGACTCCTGAAAAACTGTTTTTT. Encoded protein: CASSGGTPEKLFF.

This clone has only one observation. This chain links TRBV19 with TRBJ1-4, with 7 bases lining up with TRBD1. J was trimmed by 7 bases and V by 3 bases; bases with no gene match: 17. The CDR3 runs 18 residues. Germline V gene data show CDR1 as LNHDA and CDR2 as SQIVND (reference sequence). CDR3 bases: TGTGCCAGTAGTATCTCGGGGCCGGTGGGGACAGTAGTTGAAAAACTGTTTTTT. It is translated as CASSISGPVGTVVEKLFF.

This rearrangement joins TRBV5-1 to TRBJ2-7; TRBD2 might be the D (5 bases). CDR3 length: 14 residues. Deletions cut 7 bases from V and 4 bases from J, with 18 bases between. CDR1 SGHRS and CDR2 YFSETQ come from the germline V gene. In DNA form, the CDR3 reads TGCGCCAGCGGGTGGGGTAGCGATCGGTACGAGCAGTACTTC. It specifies CASGWGSDRYEQYF. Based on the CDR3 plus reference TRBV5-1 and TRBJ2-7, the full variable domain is KAGVTQTPRYLIKTRGQQVTLSCSPISGHRSVSWYQQTPGQGLQFLFEYFSETQRNKGNFPGRFSGRQFSNSRSEMNVSTLELGDSALYLCASGWGSDRYEQYFGPGTRLTVT.

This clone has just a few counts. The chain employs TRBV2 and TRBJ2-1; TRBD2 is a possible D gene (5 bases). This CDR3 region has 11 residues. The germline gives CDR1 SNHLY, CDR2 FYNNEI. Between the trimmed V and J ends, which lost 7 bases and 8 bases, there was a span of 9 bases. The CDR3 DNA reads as TGTGCCAGCAAGAGGGCCCATGAGCAGTTCTTC. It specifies CASKRAHEQFF.

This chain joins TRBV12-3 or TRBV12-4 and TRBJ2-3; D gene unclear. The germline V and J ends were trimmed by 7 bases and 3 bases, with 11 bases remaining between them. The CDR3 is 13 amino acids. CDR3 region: CASTRSSTDTQYF. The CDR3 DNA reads TGTGCCAGCACTAGGAGCTCTACAGATACGCAGTATTTT.

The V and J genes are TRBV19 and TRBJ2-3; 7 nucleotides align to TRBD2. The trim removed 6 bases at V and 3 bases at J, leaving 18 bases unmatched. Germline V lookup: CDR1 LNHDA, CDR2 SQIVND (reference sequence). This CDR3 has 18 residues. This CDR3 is CASRSIGEGRGRTDTQYF. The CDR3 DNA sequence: TGTGCCAGTAGGTCTATAGGGGAGGGGAGGGGAAGGACAGATACGCAGTATTTT.

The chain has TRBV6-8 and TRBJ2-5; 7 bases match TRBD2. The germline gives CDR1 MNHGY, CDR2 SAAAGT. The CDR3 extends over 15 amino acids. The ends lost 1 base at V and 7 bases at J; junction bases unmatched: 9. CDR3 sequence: CASSYLSSGDRTQYF. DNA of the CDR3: TGTGCCAGCAGTTACTTGTCTAGCGGTGATCGGACCCAGTACTTC.

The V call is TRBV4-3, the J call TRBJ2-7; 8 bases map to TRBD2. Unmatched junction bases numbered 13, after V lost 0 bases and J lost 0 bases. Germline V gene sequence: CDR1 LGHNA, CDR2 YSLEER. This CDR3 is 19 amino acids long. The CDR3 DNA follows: TGCGCCAGCAGCCAAGATTTCGCGGGGGGCTCTCTAAGCTCCTACGAGCAGTACTTC. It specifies CASSQDFAGGSLSSYEQYF.

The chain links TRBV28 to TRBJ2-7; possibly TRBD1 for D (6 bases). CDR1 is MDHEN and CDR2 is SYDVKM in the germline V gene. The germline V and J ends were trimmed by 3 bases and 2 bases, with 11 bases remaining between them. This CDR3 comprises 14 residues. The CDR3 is CASSFLGTTYEQYF. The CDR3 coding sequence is TGTGCCAGCAGTTTCCTGGGGACAACCTACGAGCAGTACTTC.

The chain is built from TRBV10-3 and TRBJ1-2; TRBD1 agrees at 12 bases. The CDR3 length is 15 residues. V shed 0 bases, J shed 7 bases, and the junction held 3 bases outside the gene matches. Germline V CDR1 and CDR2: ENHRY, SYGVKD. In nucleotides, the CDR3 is TGTGCCATCAGTGAGTCGGGACAGGGGGCGGTTGGCTACACCTTC. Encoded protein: CAISESGQGAVGYTF.

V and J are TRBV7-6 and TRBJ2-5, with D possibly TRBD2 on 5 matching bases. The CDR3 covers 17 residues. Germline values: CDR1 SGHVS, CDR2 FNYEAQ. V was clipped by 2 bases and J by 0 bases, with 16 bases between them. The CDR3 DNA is TGTGCCAGCAGCTTATGGAACCCCACGGGGTACCAAGAGACCCAGTACTTC. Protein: CASSLWNPTGYQETQYF. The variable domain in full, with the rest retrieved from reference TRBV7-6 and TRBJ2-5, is GAGVSQSPRYKVTKRGQDVALRCDPISGHVSLYWYRQALGQGPEFLTYFNYEAQQDKSGLPNDRFSAERPEGSISTLTIQRTEQRDSAMYRCASSLWNPTGYQETQYFGPGTRLLVL.

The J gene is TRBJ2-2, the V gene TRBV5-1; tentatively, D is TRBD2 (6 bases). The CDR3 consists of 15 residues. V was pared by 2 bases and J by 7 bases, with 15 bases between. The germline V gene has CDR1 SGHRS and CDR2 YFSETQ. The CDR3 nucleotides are TGCGCCAGCAGCTTCCGTGGGGGGACGGTCGGGGAGCTGTTTTTT. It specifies CASSFRGGTVGELFF.

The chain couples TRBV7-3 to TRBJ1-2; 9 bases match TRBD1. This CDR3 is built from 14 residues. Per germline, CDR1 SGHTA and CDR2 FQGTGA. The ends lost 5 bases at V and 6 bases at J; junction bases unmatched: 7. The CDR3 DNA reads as TGTGCCAGCAGCCCCGGACAGGGGCAGGATGGCTACACCTTC. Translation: CASSPGQGQDGYTF.

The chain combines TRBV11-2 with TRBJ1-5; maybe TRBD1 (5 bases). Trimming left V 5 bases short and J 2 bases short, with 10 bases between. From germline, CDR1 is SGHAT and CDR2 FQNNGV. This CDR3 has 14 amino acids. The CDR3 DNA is TGTGCCAGCAGCCTCCCGGGGGGCAATCAGCCCCAGCATTTT. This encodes CASSLPGGNQPQHF.

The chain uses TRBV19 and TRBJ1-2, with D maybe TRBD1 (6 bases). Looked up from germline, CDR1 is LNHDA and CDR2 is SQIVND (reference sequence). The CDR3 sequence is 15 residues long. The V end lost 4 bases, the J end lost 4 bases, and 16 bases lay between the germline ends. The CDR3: CASSSNVIGGYGYTF. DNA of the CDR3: TGTGCCAGTAGTAGTAACGTAATAGGGGGCTATGGCTACACCTTC. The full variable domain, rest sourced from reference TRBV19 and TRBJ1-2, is DGGITQSPKYLFRKEGQNVTLSCEQNLNHDAMYWYRQDPGQGLRLIYYSQIVNDFQKGDIAEGYSVSREKKESFPLTVTSAQKNPTAFYLCASSSNVIGGYGYTFGSGTRLTVV.

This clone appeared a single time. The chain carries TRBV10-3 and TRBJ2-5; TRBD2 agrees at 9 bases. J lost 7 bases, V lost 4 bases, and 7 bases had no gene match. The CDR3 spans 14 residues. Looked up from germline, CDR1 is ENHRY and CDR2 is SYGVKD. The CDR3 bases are TGTGCCATCAGTGGGGCTAGCGGGGAGCCGACCCAGTACTTC. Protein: CAISGASGEPTQYF.

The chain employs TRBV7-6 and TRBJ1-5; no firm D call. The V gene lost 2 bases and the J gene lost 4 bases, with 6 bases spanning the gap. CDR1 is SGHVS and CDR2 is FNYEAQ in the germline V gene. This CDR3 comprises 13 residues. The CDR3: CASSLSGNQPQHF. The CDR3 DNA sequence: TGTGCCAGCAGCTTATCCGGTAATCAGCCCCAGCATTTT.

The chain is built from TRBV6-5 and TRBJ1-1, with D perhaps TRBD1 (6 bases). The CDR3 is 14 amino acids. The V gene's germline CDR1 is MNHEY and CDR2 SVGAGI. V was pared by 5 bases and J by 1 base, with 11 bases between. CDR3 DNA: TGTGCCAGCAGTCCACAGGGACCGAACACTGAAGCTTTCTTT. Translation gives CASSPQGPNTEAFF.

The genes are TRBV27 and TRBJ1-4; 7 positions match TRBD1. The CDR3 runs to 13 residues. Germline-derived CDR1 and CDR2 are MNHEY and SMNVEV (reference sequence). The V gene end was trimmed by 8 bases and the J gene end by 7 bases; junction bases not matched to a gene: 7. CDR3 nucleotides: TGTGCCAGCTCCGACAGGGTGGGTGAAAAACTGTTTTTT. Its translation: CASSDRVGEKLFF.

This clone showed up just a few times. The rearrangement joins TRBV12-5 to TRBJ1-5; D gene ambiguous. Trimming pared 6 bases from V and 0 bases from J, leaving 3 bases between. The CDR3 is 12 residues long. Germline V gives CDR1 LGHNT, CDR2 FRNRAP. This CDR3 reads CASGASNQPQHF. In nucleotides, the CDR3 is TGTGCTAGTGGAGCTAGCAATCAGCCCCAGCATTTT.

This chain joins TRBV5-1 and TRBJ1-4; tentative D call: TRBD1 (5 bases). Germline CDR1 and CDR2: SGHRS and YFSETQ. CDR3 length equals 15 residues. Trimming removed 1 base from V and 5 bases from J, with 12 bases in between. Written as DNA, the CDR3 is TGCGCCAGCAGCTTGCAGCCAGGGCAAAATGAAAAACTGTTTTTT. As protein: CASSLQPGQNEKLFF.

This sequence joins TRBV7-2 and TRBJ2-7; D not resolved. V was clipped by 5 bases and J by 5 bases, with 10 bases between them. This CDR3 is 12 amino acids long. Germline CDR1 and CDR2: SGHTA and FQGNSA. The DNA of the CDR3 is TGTGCCAGCAGCCTACTTGGAGACGAGCAGTACTTC. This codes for CASSLLGDEQYF.

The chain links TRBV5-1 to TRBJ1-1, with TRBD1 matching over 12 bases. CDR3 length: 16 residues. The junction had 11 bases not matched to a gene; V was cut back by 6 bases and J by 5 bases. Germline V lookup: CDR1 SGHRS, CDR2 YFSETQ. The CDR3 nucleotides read TGCGCCAGCACCCTGGCCGGGACAGGGGGCGGAACTGAAGCTTTCTTT. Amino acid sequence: CASTLAGTGGGTEAFF.

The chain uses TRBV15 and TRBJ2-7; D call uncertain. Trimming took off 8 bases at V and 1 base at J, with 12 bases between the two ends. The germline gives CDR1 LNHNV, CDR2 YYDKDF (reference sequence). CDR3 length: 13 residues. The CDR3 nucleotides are TGTGCCACCGGTCCAGCGCGGTCCTACGAGCAGTACTTC. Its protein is CATGPARSYEQYF.

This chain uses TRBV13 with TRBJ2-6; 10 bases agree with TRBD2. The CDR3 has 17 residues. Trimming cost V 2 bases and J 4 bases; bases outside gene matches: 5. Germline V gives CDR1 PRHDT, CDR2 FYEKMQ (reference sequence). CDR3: CASSLYPSGGGANVLTF. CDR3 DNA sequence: TGTGCCAGCAGCTTATATCCTAGCGGGGGAGGGGCCAACGTCCTGACTTTC.

The CDR3 is CASGWRTGPLAKNIQYF. As DNA, the CDR3 is TGTGCTAGTGGTTGGCGGACAGGGCCCCTAGCCAAAAACATTCAGTACTTC. The chain carries TRBV12-5 and TRBJ2-4; 8 bases are shared with TRBD1. V lost 4 bases to trimming and J lost 0 bases; unmatched junction nucleotides: 8. The germline V gene encodes CDR1 LGHNT and CDR2 FRNRAP. The CDR3 is 17 residues long.

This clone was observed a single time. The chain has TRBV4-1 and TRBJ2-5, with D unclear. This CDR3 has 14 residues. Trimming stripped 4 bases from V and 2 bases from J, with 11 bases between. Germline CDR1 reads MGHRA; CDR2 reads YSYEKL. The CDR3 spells CASSPRQTQETQYF. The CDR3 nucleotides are TGCGCCAGCAGCCCTCGACAAACACAAGAGACCCAGTACTTC.

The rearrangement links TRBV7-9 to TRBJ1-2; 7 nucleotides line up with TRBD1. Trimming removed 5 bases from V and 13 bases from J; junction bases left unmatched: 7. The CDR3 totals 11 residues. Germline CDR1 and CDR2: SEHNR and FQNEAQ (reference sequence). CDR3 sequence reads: CASSPDREATF. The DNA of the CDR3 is TGTGCCAGCAGCCCAGACAGGGAGGCCACCTTC.